This T cell receptor (beta chain) originates from a study of T cell changes during pregnancy in multiple sclerosis (dated by TCRdb to the late 2010s). Regarding the research as a whole: The study examined how the T cell repertoire changed over the course of pregnancy in women with multiple sclerosis.

Regarding this clone: Its antigen is not yet known. The input lacks base qualities; no much larger clone sits a single base away.

Library preparation employed the immunoSEQ multiplex PCR assay. TCRdb obtained this table from immuneACCESS and retained in-frame rearrangements with V and J assigned. These tables miss some clones; where compared with another copy, unresolved V genes account for less than half of the shortfall, and the remainder is unexplained. This sample comprises around 12,000 clones, approximately 89% of them detected only once. 7.7% of the sample is in the top ten clones. V is reduced by 5 bases and J by 2 bases, leaving a spacing of 4 bases between them. Per the germline V gene, MDHEN is the CDR1 and SYDVKM is the CDR2. The CDR3 sequence holds 12 residues, the cysteine and phenylalanine included. Here the CDR3 DNA is all that survives: 36 bases in frame from base 1.

The sequence came from a female donor in good health, enrolled as a control in a pregnancy study. This chain is built from TRBV28 and TRBJ2-1; a confident D gene designation cannot be given. The material sequenced was CD8+ T cells from peripheral blood mononuclear cells, taken in the second trimester of pregnancy. The CDR3 protein is CASSATYNEQFF. The sequenced DNA is TGTGCCAGCAGTGCGACCTACAATGAGCAGTTCTTC.